These 17 T cell receptor beta chains came from one sample sequenced in a study of cytomegalovirus exposure and HLA in healthy donors. Primers for the PCR totalled 60 Vbeta and 13 Jbeta. The protocol was immunoSEQ multiplex PCR, while the TCRdb copy is restricted to in-frame clones and leaves out a portion. The sample lists some 150,000 clones; about four fifths were seen once. The sample was PBMCs. The receptors shown here come from a man younger than 45 in good health and CMV-seronegative.

This chain connects TRBV29-1 to TRBJ1-3; D gene unclear. V gave up 5 bases and J gave up 15 bases, with 23 bases separating them. The CDR3 sequence is 13 residues long. Germline V lookup: CDR1 SQVTM, CDR2 ANQGSEA. The CDR3 nucleotides are TGCAGCGTTTGTTACAGTGAGGGTTTCCCTGAATATTTT. It codes for CSVCYSEGFPEYF. The full variable domain, its missing parts supplied by reference TRBV29-1 and TRBJ1-3, is SAVISQKPSRDICQRGTSLTIQCQVDSQVTMMFWYRQQPGQSLTLIATANQGSEATYESGFVIDKFPISRPNLTFSTLTVSNMSPEDSSIYLCSVCYSEGFPEYFGEGSWLTVV.

The chain joins TRBV27 to TRBJ1-1, with 7 bases identical to TRBD1. This CDR3 has 15 amino acids. V was clipped by 1 base and J by 11 bases; unmatched bases: 13. In germline, CDR1 is MNHEY, CDR2 SMNVEV (reference sequence). This chain's CDR3 is CASSLFTGVRGEAFF. CDR3 nucleotide sequence: TGTGCCAGCAGTTTATTCACAGGGGTTCGGGGTGAGGCTTTCTTT.

The J gene is TRBJ1-3, the V gene TRBV7-4; 7 bases line up with TRBD1. Germline CDR1 is SGHVT and CDR2 is SQSDAQ. This CDR3 spans 15 amino acids. Trimming cost V 5 bases and J 2 bases; bases outside gene matches: 6. The CDR3 nucleotides read TGTGCCAGCAGCATCCCAAGGGGGCCTGGAAACACCATATATTTT. Its protein product is CASSIPRGPGNTIYF.

This rearrangement joins TRBV7-3 to TRBJ2-6, with D unresolved. Deletions cut 8 bases from V and 0 bases from J, with 11 bases between. CDR3 length: 15 amino acids. The germline CDR1 and CDR2 sequences are SGHTA and FQGTGA. CDR3 region: CASGPASSGANVLTF. The CDR3 coding sequence is TGTGCCAGCGGGCCGGCAAGCTCTGGGGCCAACGTCCTGACTTTC.

V and J are TRBV9 and TRBJ2-1; TRBD1 matches at 7 bases. CDR1 is SGDLS and CDR2 is YYNGEE in the germline V gene. With 4 bases clipped from V and 10 bases from J, the junction kept 8 bases outside the gene matches. CDR3 size: 13 residues. The CDR3 is CASSPQGVREQFF. CDR3 bases: TGTGCCAGCAGCCCTCAGGGGGTGCGGGAGCAGTTCTTC.

The chain employs TRBV11-2 and TRBJ2-5; the D is unclear. The CDR3 contains 13 residues. Germline-derived CDR1 and CDR2 are SGHAT and FQNNGV. V lost 3 bases, J lost 1 base, and 6 bases lay in between. Here the CDR3 reads CASSFVVQETQYF. CDR3 DNA: TGTGCCAGCAGCTTTGTAGTCCAAGAGACCCAGTACTTC.

This clone was seen a single time. V and J are TRBV9 and TRBJ2-5; TRBD1 matches at 9 bases. Trimming at V came to 3 bases and at J to 1 base, leaving 7 bases not matched to a gene. The length of the CDR3 is 16 residues. CDR1 and CDR2 from the germline V gene are SGDLS and YYNGEE. Here the CDR3 DNA reads TGTGCCAGCAGCGCCCGACAGGGGGTAATCCAAGAGACCCAGTACTTC. Translated, it gives CASSARQGVIQETQYF.

This chain uses TRBV4-3 with TRBJ2-5, with TRBD2 matching over 11 bases. V gave up 0 bases and J gave up 4 bases; unmatched junction bases: 7. The CDR3 has 17 residues. The germline gives CDR1 LGHNA, CDR2 YSLEER. This CDR3 reads CASSQDPTGTSGETQYF. CDR3 sequence (DNA): TGCGCCAGCAGCCAAGATCCCACCGGGACTAGCGGAGAGACCCAGTACTTC.

This clone turned up a few times. Other DNA variants within this sample encode the same CDR3. The J gene is TRBJ2-2, the V gene TRBV15; 10 nucleotides align to TRBD1. CDR3 length: 16 residues. Germline V gene data show CDR1 as LNHNV and CDR2 as YYDKDF (reference sequence). V lost 3 bases and J lost 0; bases outside the gene matches: 1. CDR3: CATSRGTGANTGELFF. In DNA, the CDR3 is TGTGCCACCAGCAGGGGGACAGGGGCGAACACCGGGGAGCTGTTTTTT.

This clone came up a few times. This sequence joins TRBV2 and TRBJ2-7; weak D call: TRBD2 (6 bases). The CDR3 contains 14 residues. Per germline, CDR1 SNHLY and CDR2 FYNNEI. V lost 6 bases to trimming and J lost 9 bases, with 21 bases between them. The DNA for the CDR3 is TGTGCCAGCAGGGGACCGGGACCCCCGGAGGGGCAGTACTTC. Its translation: CASRGPGPPEGQYF.

The CDR3 nucleotides are TGTGCCAGCAGTTACAGTACACCCCAGGGCGGCTACACCTTC. This translates into CASSYSTPQGGYTF. The chain links TRBV6-5 to TRBJ1-2; tentative D call: TRBD1 (5 bases). This CDR3 has 14 amino acids. V lost 2 bases, J lost 8 bases, and 15 bases lay in between. Germline V lookup: CDR1 MNHEY, CDR2 SVGAGI.

V usage is TRBV7-8 and J usage is TRBJ2-5; 7 nucleotides align to TRBD1. CDR3 length equals 14 residues. The V gene's germline CDR1 is SGHVS and CDR2 FQNEAQ. V dropped 5 bases and J dropped 4; count of bases not matched to a gene: 7. This chain's CDR3 is CASSLRDSGETQYF. DNA for the CDR3: TGTGCCAGCAGCCTACGGGACAGCGGAGAGACCCAGTACTTC.

This clone has a handful of counts. The chain combines TRBV5-6 with TRBJ1-4, with TRBD1 as a possible D gene (5 bases). V was clipped by 4 bases and J by 0 bases, with 19 bases between them. This CDR3 has 18 residues. Germline V lookup: CDR1 SGHDT, CDR2 YYEEEE. The CDR3 region is CASSPLAGESTTNEKLFF. CDR3 nucleotides: TGTGCCAGCAGCCCCCTCGCGGGGGAGAGCACAACTAATGAAAAACTGTTTTTT.

The DNA for the CDR3 is TGTGCCTGGACGCGGACAGGGTTTAATGAAAAACTGTTTTTT. Amino acid sequence: CAWTRTGFNEKLFF. The rearrangement joins TRBV30 to TRBJ1-4; 8 positions agree with TRBD1. The CDR3 totals 14 residues. The germline gives CDR1 GTSNPN, CDR2 SVGIG (reference sequence). The ends lost 4 bases at V and 4 bases at J; junction bases unmatched: 5.

CDR3 nucleotides: TGTGCCAGCAGTTTAACTTTCTATGGCTACACCTTC. Protein sequence: CASSLTFYGYTF. J is TRBJ1-2 and V is TRBV28; D remains ambiguous. This CDR3 spans 12 amino acids. V was shortened by 2 bases and J by 4 bases, with 5 bases between the two germline ends. Germline lookup yields CDR1 MDHEN and CDR2 SYDVKM.

The chain couples TRBV5-5 to TRBJ1-1, with D maybe TRBD1 (5 bases). CDR3 size: 12 residues. Trimming took 5 bases from V and 5 from J, leaving 10 bases between them. Germline CDR1 reads SGHKS; CDR2 reads YYEKEE (reference sequence). The DNA for the CDR3 is TGTGCCAGCAGGGCGGAGGGGACTGAAGCTTTCTTT. Translation gives CASRAEGTEAFF.

The chain uses TRBV10-1 and TRBJ2-2; D remains ambiguous. Trimming cost V 4 bases and J 0 bases, with 15 bases left between them. This CDR3 spans 17 amino acids. The germline gives CDR1 WNHNN, CDR2 SYGVQD (reference sequence). CDR3 loop: CASSGIMGWANTGELFF. The CDR3 nucleotides read TGCGCCAGCAGTGGAATTATGGGCTGGGCGAACACCGGGGAGCTGTTTTTT.